The clone carrying this TCR beta chain has at least ten counts. The CDR3 spans 14 residues. V lost 5 bases, J lost 2 bases, and 11 bases lay in between. Germline V lookup: CDR1 SEHNR, CDR2 FQNEAQ (reference sequence). This record belongs to a study of neurological immune-mediated disorders. Each CDR3 protein gets one entry after TCRdb re-called the 5' RACE reads with MiXCR. The data show under 90,000 distinct CDR3 sequences, approximately 4% seen once. This clonotype originated in a woman aged 45-59 years with multiple sclerosis. The sample comprised PBMCs. V is TRBV7-9 and J is TRBJ2-3; unclear D gene. The CDR3 bases are TGTGCCAGCAGCCTTGGTTTCCTCACAGATACGCAGTATTTT. This gives the protein CASSLGFLTDTQYF. The full variable domain, completed using reference TRBV7-9 and TRBJ2-3, is DTGVSQNPRHKITKRGQNVTFRCDPISEHNRLYWYRQTLGQGPEFLTYFQNEAQLEKSRLLSDRFSAERPKGSFSTLEIQRTEQGDSAMYLCASSLGFLTDTQYFGPGTRLTVL.